The next 15 T cell receptor beta chains were all read from a single sample in a study of post-analysis software for immune sequencing data. Built from TCR beta cDNA, the libraries had unique molecular identifiers in them. Via MiXCR, TCRdb re-called the PCR reads, giving one row per CDR3 protein. The data show fewer than 900,000 distinct CDR3 sequences, 46% seen once. The antigens for these receptors are not known. Study findings and constraints: There were five or six TRBV segments more frequent in patients than controls, and TRBV5-6, TRBV5-1 and TRBV20-1 were among them.

The sequenced sample was blood. These receptor sequences come from a girl aged 5-17 years with multiple sclerosis.

The DNA of the CDR3 is TGTGCCAGCAGTTACAGTCCTAACTACAATGAGCAGTTCTTC. It specifies CASSYSPNYNEQFF. This chain joins TRBV6-6 and TRBJ2-1; D is unresolved. The germline V gene has CDR1 MNHNY and CDR2 SVGAGI (reference sequence). The CDR3 runs to 14 residues. V was trimmed by 2 bases and J by 3 bases, leaving 8 bases between them.

The V and J genes are TRBV5-8 and TRBJ1-1; D is uncertain. V dropped 1 base and J dropped 4 bases, with 11 bases sitting between them. The germline gives CDR1 SGHTS, CDR2 YDEGEE. This CDR3 region has 14 residues. The CDR3 loop reads CASSLSGWGTEAFF. The CDR3 nucleotides are TGTGCCAGCAGCTTGTCGGGTTGGGGCACTGAAGCTTTCTTT.

This clonotype has just a few counts. The chain joins TRBV10-3 to TRBJ2-1; possible D gene TRBD1, 5 bases. The CDR3 contains 11 residues. Germline CDR1 is ENHRY and CDR2 is SYGVKD. V gave up 8 bases and J gave up 8 bases, with 10 bases separating them. CDR3 bases: TGTGCCATCTCCGGACATGATGAGCAGTTCTTC. Protein product: CAISGHDEQFF.

The chain joins TRBV4-3 to TRBJ1-2; D is perhaps TRBD1 (6 bases). From germline, CDR1 is LGHNA and CDR2 YSLEER. CDR3 length: 15 residues. With 1 base removed from V and 4 bases from J, the gap between germline ends came to 13 bases. The chain's CDR3 is CASSQGQAEGYGYTF. For the CDR3, the DNA is TGCGCCAGCAGCCAAGGACAGGCAGAGGGCTATGGCTACACCTTC.

V and J are TRBV5-1 and TRBJ2-1; D tentatively reads TRBD1 or TRBD2 (5 bases each). This CDR3 is built from 16 residues. Germline CDR1 is SGHRS and CDR2 is YFSETQ. V shed 0 bases and J shed 2 bases, with 12 bases lying between them. The CDR3 spells CASSLDGGLAYNEQFF. CDR3 DNA sequence: TGCGCCAGCAGCTTGGATGGGGGTTTAGCCTACAATGAGCAGTTCTTC.

The chain has TRBV6-6 and TRBJ1-5, with no clear D. The CDR3 spans 17 residues. Trimming shortened V by 7 bases and J by 0 bases, and 19 bases separated the two germline ends. Germline V gene lookup returns CDR1 MNHNY and CDR2 SVGAGI (reference sequence). The chain's CDR3 is CASTYVTPGYSNQPQHF. The CDR3 DNA follows: TGTGCCAGCACCTACGTTACGCCAGGCTATAGCAATCAGCCCCAGCATTTT.

CDR3 protein: CASSQEGTAGVETQYF. The CDR3 DNA is TGTGCCAGCAGCCAGGAGGGGACAGCCGGGGTGGAGACCCAGTACTTC. This sequence joins TRBV4-2 and TRBJ2-5, with D maybe TRBD1 (7 bases). Germline CDR1 reads LGHNA; CDR2 reads YNFKEQ. There are 16 residues in the CDR3. Trimming took 3 bases from V and 5 from J, leaving 19 bases between them.

The chain couples TRBV11-2 to TRBJ2-5, with D possibly being TRBD2 (6 bases). CDR1 SGHAT and CDR2 FQNNGV come from the germline V gene. This CDR3 is built from 15 residues. V gave up 1 base and J gave up 4 bases, with 13 bases separating them. The CDR3: CASSLVARRGETQYF. The CDR3 bases are TGTGCCAGCAGCTTAGTGGCTAGGCGGGGAGAGACCCAGTACTTC. The full variable domain, completed using reference TRBV11-2 and TRBJ2-5, is EAGVAQSPRYKIIEKRQSVAFWCNPISGHATLYWYQQILGQGPKLLIQFQNNGVVDDSQLPKDRFSAERLKGVDSTLKIQPAKLEDSAVYLCASSLVARRGETQYFGPGTRLLVL.

The table lists this clonotype with a few counts. The gene calls are TRBV6-2 or TRBV6-3 and TRBJ2-7, with 11 positions matching TRBD2. The CDR3 sequence is 17 residues long. Germline-derived CDR1 and CDR2 are MNHEY and SVGEGT. Trimming removed 5 bases from V and 0 bases from J; junction bases left unmatched: 9. For the CDR3, the DNA is TGTGCCAGCAGTCCTATCCTAGCGGGAGGACGCTCCTACGAGCAGTACTTC. Protein: CASSPILAGGRSYEQYF.

This clonotype turned up a few times. The chain links TRBV7-9 to TRBJ2-1, with D perhaps matching TRBD1 (7 bases). Germline V gene sequence: CDR1 SEHNR, CDR2 FQNEAQ (reference sequence). V lost 6 bases to trimming and J lost 3 bases, with 15 bases between them. The CDR3 totals 15 residues. The chain's CDR3 is CASSLRGEIYNEQFF. DNA for the CDR3: TGTGCCAGCAGTCTCAGGGGGGAAATCTACAATGAGCAGTTCTTC.

J is TRBJ1-6 and V is TRBV6-5, with 8 bases identical to TRBD1. The CDR3 is made up of 17 amino acids. Germline CDR1 is MNHEY and CDR2 is SVGAGI. V lost 4 bases to trimming and J lost 9 bases; unmatched junction nucleotides: 14. The CDR3 here is CASSSWTGQIGSSPLHF. The DNA for the CDR3 is TGTGCCAGCAGTTCGTGGACAGGGCAGATCGGTAGTTCACCCCTCCACTTT.

The chain is built from TRBV6-5 and TRBJ2-7; 8 positions match TRBD2. Germline V lookup: CDR1 MNHEY, CDR2 SVGAGI. After removal of 0 bases from V and 4 bases from J, the junction contained 14 bases not matched to a gene. There are 18 residues in the CDR3. Here the CDR3 reads CASSYSNPLSSGSYEQYF. The DNA of the CDR3 is TGTGCCAGCAGTTACTCCAACCCGTTGTCTAGCGGGTCGTACGAGCAGTACTTC.

V gene TRBV7-3 combines with J gene TRBJ2-1, with 9 nucleotides matching TRBD2. Germline values: CDR1 SGHTA, CDR2 FQGTGA. The CDR3 extends over 16 amino acids. V was clipped by 1 base and J by 6 bases; unmatched bases: 7. The CDR3 DNA is TGTGCCAGCAGCTTAATGGCTAGCGGGAATGTCAATGAGCAGTTCTTC. Protein product: CASSLMASGNVNEQFF.

The chain joins TRBV12-3 or TRBV12-4 to TRBJ1-2; 10 bases are a match to TRBD1. This CDR3 has 16 residues. The ends lost 6 bases at V and 7 bases at J; junction bases unmatched: 14. CDR3 residues: CASSPAGTGASTGYTF. The DNA for the CDR3 is TGTGCCAGCAGCCCTGCCGGGACAGGGGCTTCGACTGGCTACACCTTC.

This clonotype came up a few times. The chain uses TRBV20-1 and TRBJ2-1; 13 bases agree with TRBD2. The germline V gene has CDR1 DFQATT and CDR2 SNEGSKA (reference sequence). CDR3 size: 14 residues. J gave up 9 bases and V 6 bases, and 8 bases lay outside the gene matches. CDR3 sequence (DNA): TGCAGTGCAACCCGGACTAGCGGGAGAGGTGAGCAGTTCTTC. This sequence encodes CSATRTSGRGEQFF.